These 20 T cell receptor beta chains were sequenced from one sample in a study of shared clonotypes between healthy human individuals. Sequenced by immunoSEQ multiplex PCR; TCRdb stores in-frame clones only, minus some. The sample gives 2 million to 2.5 million clones, under 95% of which show up once; approximately 0.41% is in the top ten. Sequenced sample: naive CD4+ T cells from PBMCs. Sample subset: CD45RA+ positively selected. These receptors all stem from a man younger than 35 in good health. Some clones in this sample may be carry-over from other donors' samples.

The V and J genes are TRBV11-3 and TRBJ2-3, with no clear D. Germline values: CDR1 SGHNT, CDR2 YENEEA. Trimming pared 0 bases from V and 6 bases from J, leaving 4 bases between. The CDR3 covers 12 residues. The CDR3 region is CASSLDMDTQYF. DNA for the CDR3: TGTGCCAGCAGCTTAGATATGGATACGCAGTATTTT.

CDR3 nucleotides: TGTGCCAGCAGCAACCCCCGGGACAGGGTGCTTGGCTACACCTTC. Translated: CASSNPRDRVLGYTF. The J gene is TRBJ1-2, the V gene TRBV9, with 9 bases identical to TRBD1. V trimming: 4 bases; J trimming: 7 bases; junction bases outside the gene matches: 11. This CDR3 has 15 amino acids. The germline V gene has CDR1 SGDLS and CDR2 YYNGEE.

The rearrangement joins TRBV5-4 to TRBJ1-5; 9 positions agree with TRBD1. CDR1 is SGHNT and CDR2 is YYREEE in the germline V gene (reference sequence). J was trimmed by 4 bases and V by 3 bases; bases with no gene match: 8. CDR3 length: 16 residues. The CDR3 here is CASSSGPDRGNQPQHF. For the CDR3, the DNA is TGTGCCAGCAGCTCTGGGCCGGACAGGGGTAATCAGCCCCAGCATTTT.

The chain is built from TRBV28 and TRBJ2-7, with 7 bases matching TRBD1. This CDR3 region has 15 residues. The V gene's germline CDR1 is MDHEN and CDR2 SYDVKM. The V gene end was trimmed by 4 bases and the J gene end by 2 bases; junction bases not matched to a gene: 8. CDR3 loop: CASSSYGTVAYEQYF. CDR3 bases: TGTGCCAGCAGTTCCTACGGGACAGTAGCCTACGAGCAGTACTTC.

On this clone: The same CDR3 arises from other DNA sequences in this sample as well. The chain uses TRBV5-4 and TRBJ2-5, with 9 bases identical to TRBD2. The V gene end was trimmed by 4 bases and the J gene end by 2 bases; junction bases not matched to a gene: 6. Germline values: CDR1 SGHNT, CDR2 YYREEE (reference sequence). The CDR3 has 15 amino acids. The CDR3 DNA follows: TGTGCCAGCAGCCTGACTAGCGGAGTACAAGAGACCCAGTACTTC. Translation: CASSLTSGVQETQYF.

The genes are TRBV9 and TRBJ2-1; 11 positions agree with TRBD2. Germline loops: CDR1 SGDLS, CDR2 YYNGEE. V shed 4 bases and J 6 bases; nucleotides not matched to a gene: 9. The CDR3 has 16 residues. The chain's CDR3 is CASSSRRLAGGNEQFF. In DNA form, the CDR3 reads TGTGCCAGCAGCTCCCGGCGGCTAGCGGGAGGCAATGAGCAGTTCTTC. The entire variable domain, with the rest obtained from reference TRBV9 and TRBJ2-1, is as follows: DSGVTQTPKHLITATGQRVTLRCSPRSGDLSVYWYQQSLDQGLQFLIQYYNGEERAKGNILERFSAQQFPDLHSELNLSSLELGDSALYFCASSSRRLAGGNEQFFGPGTRLTVL.

This chain joins TRBV9 and TRBJ2-1, with TRBD2 matching over 7 bases. V was pared by 0 bases and J by 9 bases, with 3 bases of the junction left unmatched. This CDR3 comprises 13 residues. CDR1 and CDR2 (germline): SGDLS, YYNGEE. Here the CDR3 reads CASSVAGGIEQFF. The CDR3 DNA is TGTGCCAGCAGCGTAGCCGGGGGGATTGAGCAGTTCTTC.

The chain has TRBV10-3 and TRBJ2-1, with D tentatively TRBD2 (6 bases). V was cut by 10 bases and J by 0 bases, with 13 bases left in between. The CDR3 covers 14 residues. CDR1 and CDR2 from the germline V gene are ENHRY and SYGVKD. CDR3 nucleotide sequence: TGTGCCACATCAATGGACTACTCCTACAATGAGCAGTTCTTC. It yields the protein CATSMDYSYNEQFF.

In its sample, this clone was seen a few times. V is TRBV10-3 and J is TRBJ2-3; TRBD1 might be the D (6 bases). The germline V gene has CDR1 ENHRY and CDR2 SYGVKD. V shed 3 bases and J shed 1 base, with 11 bases lying between them. The CDR3 runs to 15 residues. DNA for the CDR3: TGTGCCATCAGTGATACGTGGACAGGCACAGATACGCAGTATTTT. Protein product: CAISDTWTGTDTQYF.

The rearrangement links TRBV10-3 to TRBJ1-2; D remains unclear. The CDR3 covers 16 residues. The V gene's germline CDR1 is ENHRY and CDR2 SYGVKD. V was shortened by 0 bases and J by 4 bases, with 15 bases between the two germline ends. This CDR3 reads CAISESGQNGIYGYTF. The CDR3 nucleotides are TGTGCCATCAGTGAGTCTGGGCAGAACGGGATCTATGGCTACACCTTC.

Comment on this clone: Additional DNA sequences in this sample encode the identical CDR3. The rearrangement uses TRBV28 and TRBJ1-2; a possible D gene is TRBD1 (5 bases). The CDR3 has 13 residues. Germline V gene data show CDR1 as MDHEN and CDR2 as SYDVKM. V was shortened by 3 bases and J by 5 bases, with 10 bases between the two germline ends. CDR3 region: CASSLGRAYGYTF. In DNA, the CDR3 is TGTGCCAGCAGTTTGGGCAGGGCTTATGGCTACACCTTC.

The rearrangement links TRBV5-1 to TRBJ1-4, with a tentative D call TRBD1 (6 bases). The germline V and J ends were trimmed by 0 bases and 8 bases, with 11 bases remaining between them. The CDR3 has 14 amino acids. The germline gives CDR1 SGHRS, CDR2 YFSETQ. CDR3 in DNA: TGCGCCAGCAGCTTGGATTATAGGGGGGAAAAACTGTTTTTT. As protein: CASSLDYRGEKLFF.

This chain links TRBV6-5 with TRBJ1-2, with D possibly being TRBD1 (5 bases). The CDR3 has 12 amino acids. CDR1 MNHEY and CDR2 SVGAGI come from the germline V gene. V was pared by 6 bases and J by 2 bases, with 7 bases between. CDR3: CASRNRNYGYTF. The CDR3 region has the DNA TGTGCCAGCAGGAACAGGAACTATGGCTACACCTTC.

V usage is TRBV6-1 and J usage is TRBJ2-7; D is perhaps TRBD1 (8 bases). The CDR3 spans 19 residues. V shed 3 bases and J shed 3 bases, with 27 bases lying between them. Germline assignment: CDR1 MNHNS and CDR2 SASEGT. The CDR3 is CASSDRTGNLREFSYEQYF. CDR3 bases: TGTGCCAGCAGTGATCGGACAGGGAATTTGCGGGAGTTCAGCTACGAGCAGTACTTC.

The rearrangement links TRBV5-6 to TRBJ1-3, with 7 bases identical to TRBD1. The junction had 11 bases not matched to a gene; V was cut back by 3 bases and J by 2 bases. Germline CDR1 is SGHDT and CDR2 is YYEEEE. CDR3 size: 17 residues. The CDR3 region is CASSSMARQGTGNTIYF. The CDR3 DNA is TGTGCCAGCAGCTCCATGGCCCGACAGGGTACTGGAAACACCATATATTTT.

This chain joins TRBV28 and TRBJ1-6; TRBD1 is a possible D gene (6 bases). The length of the CDR3 is 14 residues. Trimming cost V 5 bases and J 10 bases, with 15 bases left between them. Germline lookup yields CDR1 MDHEN and CDR2 SYDVKM. The CDR3 bases are TGTGCCAGCAGTCCCGGGACAATTGAATCACCCCTCCACTTT. Amino acid sequence: CASSPGTIESPLHF.

The rearrangement links TRBV7-9 to TRBJ2-5; D perhaps matches TRBD2 (6 bases). The CDR3 covers 13 residues. V was pared by 5 bases and J by 6 bases, with 13 bases between. Germline V gene lookup returns CDR1 SEHNR and CDR2 FQNEAQ (reference sequence). This CDR3 reads CASSPREVKTQYF. CDR3 bases: TGTGCCAGCAGCCCGAGGGAGGTCAAGACCCAGTACTTC.

The chain couples TRBV4-1 to TRBJ2-4; either TRBD1 or TRBD2 may fit D (5 bases each). The germline CDR1 and CDR2 sequences are MGHRA and YSYEKL. CDR3 length: 15 amino acids. The V end was cut by 4 bases, the J end by 2 bases, with 12 bases between. CDR3 coding DNA: TGCGCCAGCAGCCCCCCGGGGCGTACCAAAAACATTCAGTACTTC. This gives the protein CASSPPGRTKNIQYF.

The rearrangement uses TRBV28 and TRBJ2-7; D remains unclear. Germline CDR1 and CDR2: MDHEN and SYDVKM. The CDR3 is 14 amino acids. The V and J ends lost 2 bases and 6 bases respectively, with 14 bases between them. The CDR3 sequence is CASSLTSASGEQYF. In DNA, the CDR3 is TGTGCCAGCAGTTTAACCTCTGCGTCGGGCGAGCAGTACTTC.

The V gene is TRBV10-3, the J gene TRBJ2-1, with TRBD1 matching 9 bases. V gave up 4 bases and J gave up 1 base; unmatched junction bases: 2. CDR3 length: 15 residues. Germline CDR1 and CDR2: ENHRY and SYGVKD. Here the CDR3 reads CAISGGQGSYNEQFF. The CDR3 DNA reads TGTGCCATCAGTGGGGGACAGGGTTCCTACAATGAGCAGTTCTTC.